A single TCR beta chain is shown here with its context. Its antigen is as yet unknown. Germline CDR1 reads SGHDT; CDR2 reads YYEEEE. The CDR3 has 17 amino acids. These data are taken from a study of early stage breast cancer tumors. Study-wide results and caveats: Tumors had approximately 2.5-fold higher T cell density and higher clonality than adjacent normal breast tissue.

The protocol was immunoSEQ multiplex PCR, while the TCRdb copy is restricted to in-frame clones and leaves out a portion. The table records approximately 50,000 clones, roughly 80% of them present only once. Sample: blood. The source of this sequence is a person in their thirties with breast cancer. The rearrangement links TRBV5-6 to TRBJ2-5, with 11 bases identical to TRBD2. The J call may be faulty, since TRBJ2-7 better matches the DNA end. CDR3 in amino acids: CASSLWGLAVPSYEQYF. The CDR3 nucleotides read TGTGCCAGCAGCTTGTGGGGACTAGCGGTACCGTCCTACGAGCAGTACTTC.